The clone carrying this TCR beta chain was detected only once. The sample comes from a study of T cell changes during pregnancy in multiple sclerosis. This CDR3 is 11 amino acids long. Per germline, CDR1 DFQATT and CDR2 SNEGSKA (reference sequence). With 3 bases removed from V and 3 bases from J, the gap between germline ends came to 5 bases. Sequencing was performed with immunoSEQ multiplex PCR; in TCRdb, only in-frame clones are kept and a portion is missing. Of approximately 100,000 clones listed, over 85% were seen once; the top ten hold 3.5% to 4.5%. Sequenced here: peripheral blood, sampled in the first trimester of pregnancy. The chain has TRBV20-1 and TRBJ1-2; D is unclear. The source is a female donor with multiple sclerosis, enrolled in a pregnancy study. DNA for the CDR3: TGCAGTGCTAGTCCCGACTATGGCTACACCTTC. It specifies CSASPDYGYTF.